This T cell receptor (beta chain) was sequenced for a study of radiation and T cells in renal cell carcinoma. This table comes from immunoSEQ multiplex PCR, and its TCRdb copy is limited to in-frame clones, with some not included. This table has fewer than 85,000 clones, 89% appearing once. Time point denoted: blood 4 weeks post-SBRT, at nephrectomy. Regarding treatment: 15 Gy SBRT to primary tumor, nephrectomy 4 weeks later. The V end lost 3 bases, the J end lost 4 bases, and 15 bases lay between the germline ends. The CDR3 length is 16 residues. Germline CDR1 reads KGHSH; CDR2 reads LQKENI. This TCR was sampled from a woman aged 70-85 years with renal cell carcinoma. The rearrangement links TRBV18 to TRBJ1-4; weak D call: TRBD1 (5 bases). The sample here was blood, taken from a patient whose treatment included radiotherapy and nephrectomy. The CDR3 sequence is CASSPGPGRDNEKLFF. As DNA, the CDR3 is TGTGCCAGCTCACCGGGACCGGGGCGTGATAATGAAAAACTGTTTTTT.